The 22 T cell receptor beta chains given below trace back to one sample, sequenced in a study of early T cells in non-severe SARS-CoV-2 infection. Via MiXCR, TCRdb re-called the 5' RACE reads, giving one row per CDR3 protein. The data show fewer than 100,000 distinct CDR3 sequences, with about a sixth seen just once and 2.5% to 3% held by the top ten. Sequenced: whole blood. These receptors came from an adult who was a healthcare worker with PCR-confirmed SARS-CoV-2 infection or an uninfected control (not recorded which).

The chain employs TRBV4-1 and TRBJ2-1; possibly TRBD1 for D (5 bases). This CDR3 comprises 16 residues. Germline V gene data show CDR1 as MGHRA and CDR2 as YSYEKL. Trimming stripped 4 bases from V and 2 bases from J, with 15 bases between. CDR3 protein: CASSPASRVTYNEQFF. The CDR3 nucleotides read TGCGCCAGCAGCCCGGCCAGCAGGGTGACCTACAATGAGCAGTTCTTC.

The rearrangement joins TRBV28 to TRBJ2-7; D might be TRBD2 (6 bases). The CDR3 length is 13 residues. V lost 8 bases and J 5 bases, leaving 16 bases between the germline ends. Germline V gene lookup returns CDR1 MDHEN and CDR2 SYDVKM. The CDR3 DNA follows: TGTGCCAGCCTAGCGTCCCAAGGGAACGAGCAGTACTTC. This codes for CASLASQGNEQYF.

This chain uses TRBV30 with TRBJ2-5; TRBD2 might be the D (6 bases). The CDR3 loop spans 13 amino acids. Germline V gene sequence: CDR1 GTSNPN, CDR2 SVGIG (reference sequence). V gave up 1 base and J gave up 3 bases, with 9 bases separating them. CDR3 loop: CAWSGGAEETQYF. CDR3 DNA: TGTGCCTGGAGTGGCGGGGCAGAAGAGACCCAGTACTTC.

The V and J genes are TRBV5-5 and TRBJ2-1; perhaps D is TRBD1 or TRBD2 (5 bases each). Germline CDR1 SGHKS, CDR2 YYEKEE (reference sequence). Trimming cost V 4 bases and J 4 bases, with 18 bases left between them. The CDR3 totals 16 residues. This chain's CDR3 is CASSKPSGTLYNEQFF. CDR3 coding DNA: TGTGCCAGCAGCAAACCCTCCGGGACGCTGTACAATGAGCAGTTCTTC.

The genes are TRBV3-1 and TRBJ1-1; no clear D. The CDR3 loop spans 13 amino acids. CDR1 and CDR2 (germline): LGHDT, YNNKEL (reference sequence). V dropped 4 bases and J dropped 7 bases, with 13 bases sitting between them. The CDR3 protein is CASSLGSPVEAFF. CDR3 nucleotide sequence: TGTGCCAGCAGCCTCGGTAGCCCGGTTGAAGCTTTCTTT.

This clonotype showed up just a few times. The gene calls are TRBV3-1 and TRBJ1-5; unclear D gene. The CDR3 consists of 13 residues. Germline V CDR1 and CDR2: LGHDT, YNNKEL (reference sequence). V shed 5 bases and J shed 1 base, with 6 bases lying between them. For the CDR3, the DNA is TGTGCCAGCAGCGGCAAAAGCAATCAGCCCCAGCATTTT. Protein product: CASSGKSNQPQHF.

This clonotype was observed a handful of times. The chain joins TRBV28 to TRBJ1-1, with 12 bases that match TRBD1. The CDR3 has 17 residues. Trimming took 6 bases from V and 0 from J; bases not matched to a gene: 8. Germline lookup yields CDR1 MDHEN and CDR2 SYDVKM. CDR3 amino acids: CASSRGQGAGMNTEAFF. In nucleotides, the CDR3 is TGTGCCAGCAGCCGGGGACAGGGGGCTGGTATGAACACTGAAGCTTTCTTT.

The CDR3 loop reads CATSDPGPKIQETQYF. In DNA, the CDR3 is TGTGCCACCAGTGACCCGGGACCCAAGATACAAGAGACCCAGTACTTC. The gene calls are TRBV24-1 and TRBJ2-5; perhaps D is TRBD1 or TRBD2 (5 bases each). Germline CDR1 and CDR2: KGHDR and SFDVKD. CDR3 length: 16 amino acids. Trimming took 4 bases from V and 2 from J, leaving 16 bases between them.

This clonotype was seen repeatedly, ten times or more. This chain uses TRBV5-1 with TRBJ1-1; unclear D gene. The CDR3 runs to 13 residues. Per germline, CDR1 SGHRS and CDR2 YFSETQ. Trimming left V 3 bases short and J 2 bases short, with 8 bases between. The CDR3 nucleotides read TGCGCCAGCAGCTGGGGAGCTAACACTGAAGCTTTCTTT. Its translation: CASSWGANTEAFF.

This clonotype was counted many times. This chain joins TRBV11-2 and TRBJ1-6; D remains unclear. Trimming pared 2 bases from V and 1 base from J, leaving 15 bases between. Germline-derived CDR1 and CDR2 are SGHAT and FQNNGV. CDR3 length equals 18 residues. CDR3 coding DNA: TGTGCCAGCAGCTTAAGCGGCACGTCGGGATCCTATAATTCACCCCTCCACTTT. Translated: CASSLSGTSGSYNSPLHF.

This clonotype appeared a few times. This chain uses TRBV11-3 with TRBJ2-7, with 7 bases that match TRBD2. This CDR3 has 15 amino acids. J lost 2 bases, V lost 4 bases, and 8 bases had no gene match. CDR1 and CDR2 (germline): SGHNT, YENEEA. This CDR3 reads CASSSLPSGAYEQYF. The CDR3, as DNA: TGTGCCAGCAGCTCCCTCCCCAGCGGGGCCTACGAGCAGTACTTC.

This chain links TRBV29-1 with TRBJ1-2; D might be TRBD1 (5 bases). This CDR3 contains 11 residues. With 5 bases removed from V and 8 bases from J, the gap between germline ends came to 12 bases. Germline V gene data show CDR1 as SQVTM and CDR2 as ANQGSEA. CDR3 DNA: TGCAGCGTTTTACAGGTCCCCGGCTACACCTTC. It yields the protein CSVLQVPGYTF.

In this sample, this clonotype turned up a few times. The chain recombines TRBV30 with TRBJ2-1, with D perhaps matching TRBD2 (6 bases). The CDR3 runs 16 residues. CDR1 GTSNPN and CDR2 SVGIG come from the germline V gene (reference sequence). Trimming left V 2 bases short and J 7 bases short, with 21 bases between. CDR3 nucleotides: TGTGCCTGGAGTTCCCGGACTACCTCCGCCGGGAATGAGCAGTTCTTC. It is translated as CAWSSRTTSAGNEQFF.

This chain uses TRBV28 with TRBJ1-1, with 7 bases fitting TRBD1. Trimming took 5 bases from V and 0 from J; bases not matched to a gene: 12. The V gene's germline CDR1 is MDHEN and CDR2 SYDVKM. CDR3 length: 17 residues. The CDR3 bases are TGTGCCAGCAGTCCGACAGGGATCCTTCCCATGAACACTGAAGCTTTCTTT. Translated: CASSPTGILPMNTEAFF.

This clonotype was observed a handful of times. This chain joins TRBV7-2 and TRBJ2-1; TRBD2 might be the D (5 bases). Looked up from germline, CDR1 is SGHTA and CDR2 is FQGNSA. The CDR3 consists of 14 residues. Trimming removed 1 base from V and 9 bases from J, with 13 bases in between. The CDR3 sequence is CASSLGESSGEQFF. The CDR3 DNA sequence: TGTGCCAGCAGCTTAGGAGAGTCCAGCGGTGAGCAGTTCTTC.

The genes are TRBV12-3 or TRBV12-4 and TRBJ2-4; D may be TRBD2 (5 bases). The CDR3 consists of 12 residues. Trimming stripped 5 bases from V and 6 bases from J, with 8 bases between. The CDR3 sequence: CASSPDLNIQYF. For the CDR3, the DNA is TGTGCCAGCAGTCCGGACTTAAACATTCAGTACTTC.

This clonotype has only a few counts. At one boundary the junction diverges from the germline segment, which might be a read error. The CDR3 here is CSALGQGF. CDR3 DNA: TGCAGTGCCCTGGGACAGGGTTTT. The chain combines TRBV20-1 with TRBJ1-1; 9 nucleotides line up with TRBD1. The CDR3 loop spans 8 amino acids. CDR1 and CDR2 (germline): DFQATT, SNEGSKA (reference sequence).

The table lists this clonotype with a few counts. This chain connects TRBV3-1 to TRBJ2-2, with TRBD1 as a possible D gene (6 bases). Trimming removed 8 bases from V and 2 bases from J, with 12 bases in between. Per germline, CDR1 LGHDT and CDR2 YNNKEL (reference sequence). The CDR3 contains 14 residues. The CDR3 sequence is CASRRGGNTGELFF. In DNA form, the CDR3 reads TGTGCCAGCCGAAGAGGGGGTAACACCGGGGAGCTGTTTTTT.

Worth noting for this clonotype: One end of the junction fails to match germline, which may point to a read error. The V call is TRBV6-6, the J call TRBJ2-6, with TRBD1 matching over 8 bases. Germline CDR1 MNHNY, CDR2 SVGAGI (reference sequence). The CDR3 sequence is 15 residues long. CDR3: CASSYQGAGANVLIF. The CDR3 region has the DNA TGTGCCAGCAGTTACCAGGGGGCCGGGGCCAACGTCCTGATTTTC.

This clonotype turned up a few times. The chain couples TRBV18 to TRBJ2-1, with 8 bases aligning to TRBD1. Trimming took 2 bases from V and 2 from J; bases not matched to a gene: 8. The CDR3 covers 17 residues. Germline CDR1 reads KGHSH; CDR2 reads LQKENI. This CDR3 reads CASSPGTGQFPYNEQFF. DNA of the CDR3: TGTGCCAGCTCACCAGGGACAGGCCAATTCCCCTACAATGAGCAGTTCTTC.

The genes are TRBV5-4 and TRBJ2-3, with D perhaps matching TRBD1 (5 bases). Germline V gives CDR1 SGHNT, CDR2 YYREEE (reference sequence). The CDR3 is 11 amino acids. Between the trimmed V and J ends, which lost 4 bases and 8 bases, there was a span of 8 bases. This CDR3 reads CASSLQGTQYF. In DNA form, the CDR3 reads TGTGCCAGCAGCCTCCAGGGTACGCAGTATTTT.

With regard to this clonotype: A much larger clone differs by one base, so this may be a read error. The CDR3 DNA reads TGCAGTGTTAACCGGGAAGGGTGGAACGAGCAGTACTTC. It is translated as CSVNREGWNEQYF. This rearrangement joins TRBV20-1 to TRBJ2-7; the D gene is possibly TRBD2 (5 bases). This CDR3 has 13 amino acids. Germline-derived CDR1 and CDR2 are DFQATT and SNEGSKA (reference sequence). The ends were cut back, 7 bases at V and 5 bases at J, with 18 bases in the middle.